This TCR beta chain was found in a study of T cell changes during pregnancy in multiple sclerosis. Libraries were prepared by immunoSEQ multiplex PCR; TCRdb keeps only in-frame clonotypes and omits some of them. The sample includes about 58,000 clones, roughly nine tenths of them seen just once. V trimming: 0 bases; J trimming: 0 bases; junction bases outside the gene matches: 4. Germline V gives CDR1 SGHRS, CDR2 YFSETQ. The CDR3 has 16 residues. The sequence was obtained from a female donor in good health, enrolled as a control in a pregnancy study. The starting material was CD4+ T cells from peripheral blood mononuclear cells, obtained after pregnancy. The chain couples TRBV5-1 to TRBJ2-7; 9 bases are a match to TRBD1. The CDR3 DNA reads TGCGCCAGCAGCTTGGGACAGGGGGGACTCTCCTACGAGCAGTACTTC. Its translation is CASSLGQGGLSYEQYF.